This TCR beta chain was obtained from a study of PD-1 blockade in mismatch repair-deficient tumors (dated by TCRdb to 2016 to 2017). In the study overall: The trial enrolled under 90 consecutive patients with 12 mismatch repair-deficient cancer types between late 2013 and late 2016, all previously treated and progressing. Deep sequencing of TCR CDR3 regions was used to track tumor-associated T cell clones in peripheral blood of patients responding to PD-1 blockade. What the study reported, not specific to this receptor: Rapid expansion after pembrolizumab followed by contraction, generally before radiologic responses, was shown by tumor-resident clones, which were often undetectable in blood before treatment.

Libraries were built with the immunoSEQ multiplex PCR assay. TCRdb obtained this table from immuneACCESS and retained in-frame rearrangements with V and J assigned. These tables miss some clones; where compared with another copy, unresolved V genes account for less than half of the shortfall, and the remainder is unexplained. Present in this sample are 120,000 or so clones, roughly 86% of which were seen just once. The top ten clonotypes cover about 14% of the sample. This clone was found once. Which antigen it targets is not known. The input lacks base qualities; no much larger clone sits a single base away. Mismatch repair deficiency in every enrolled patient was established by polymerase chain reaction or immunohistochemistry. A few patients who responded to pembrolizumab therapy underwent TCR sequencing. In the phase II trial, pembrolizumab PD-1 blockade was tested prospectively in advanced mismatch repair-deficient cancers, no matter which tissue of origin the cancers came from. Serial peripheral blood T cell samples were collected before and at multiple times after starting PD-1 blockade. Blood sampling time points were reported as weeks after the first dose of pembrolizumab.

Sequencing used peripheral blood, obtained 44 weeks after starting pembrolizumab. This receptor was identified in an adult with mismatch repair-deficient cancer.

Here is the DNA: TGTGCCAGCAGCTTGGCTGACTACGAGCAGTACTTC. It encodes CASSLADYEQYF. The rearrangement combines TRBV5-6 with TRBJ2-7; the D gene remains uncertain. V is pared back by 0 bases and J by 3 bases, with 4 bases lying between the germline termini. CDR1 and CDR2 are read off the germline V gene as SGHDT and YYEEEE. The CDR3 measures 12 amino acids from cysteine to phenylalanine. Kept here is only the CDR3 DNA, which spans 36 bases and is read in frame from base 1.